One T cell receptor (beta chain) is described in this entry. This record comes from a study of shared clonotypes between healthy human individuals. CDR1 is SGHTA, CDR2 FQGTGA, per germline. V shed 5 bases, J shed 9 bases, and the junction held 28 bases outside the gene matches. The CDR3 is 20 residues long. Unsorted PBMC samples were amplified in replicate PCRs containing 250 to 350 ng DNA, tens of thousands of T cell genomes. The repertoire was sequenced with immunoSEQ multiplex PCR; TCRdb's copy has only in-frame clones and lacks some. The sample carries 470,000 or so clones, roughly 80% recorded once.

The rearrangement uses TRBV7-3 and TRBJ2-7; 10 bases agree with TRBD2. Source material: PBMCs. The source of this sequence is a woman between 40 and 50 years old in good health. Some clones in this sample may be carry-over from other donors' samples. CDR3 in amino acids: CASSQRDWHTGTSEALVQYF. The CDR3, as DNA: TGTGCCAGCAGCCAACGGGATTGGCATACAGGGACTAGCGAGGCGCTTGTGCAGTACTTC.